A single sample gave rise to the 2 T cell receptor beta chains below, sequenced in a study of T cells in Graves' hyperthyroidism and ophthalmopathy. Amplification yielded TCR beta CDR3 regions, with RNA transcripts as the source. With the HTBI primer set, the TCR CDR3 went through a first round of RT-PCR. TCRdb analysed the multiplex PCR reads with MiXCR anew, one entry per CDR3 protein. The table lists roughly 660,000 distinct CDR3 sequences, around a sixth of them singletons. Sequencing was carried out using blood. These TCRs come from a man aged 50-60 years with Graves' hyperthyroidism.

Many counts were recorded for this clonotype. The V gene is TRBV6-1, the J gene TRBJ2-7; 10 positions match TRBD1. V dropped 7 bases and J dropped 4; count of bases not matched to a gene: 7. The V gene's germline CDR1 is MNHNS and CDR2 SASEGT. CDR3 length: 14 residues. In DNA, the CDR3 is TGTGCCAGCACCTGGACAGGGGGGTTATACGAGCAGTACTTC. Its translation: CASTWTGGLYEQYF.

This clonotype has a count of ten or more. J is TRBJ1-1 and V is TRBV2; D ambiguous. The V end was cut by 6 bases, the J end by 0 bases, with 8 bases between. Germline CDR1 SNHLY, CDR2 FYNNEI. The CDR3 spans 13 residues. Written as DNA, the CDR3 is TGTGCCAGCAGCCCCATAATGAACACTGAAGCTTTCTTT. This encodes CASSPIMNTEAFF. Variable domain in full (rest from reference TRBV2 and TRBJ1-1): EPEVTQTPSHQVTQMGQEVILRCVPISNHLYFYWYRQILGQKVEFLVSFYNNEISEKSEIFDDQFSVERPDGSNFTLKIRSTKLEDSAMYFCASSPIMNTEAFFGQGTRLTVV.